The 30 T cell receptor beta chains below all came from one sample that was sequenced in a study of T cell responses to AZD1222 COVID-19 vaccine. The assay was immunoSEQ multiplex PCR, and TCRdb's table has in-frame clones only and misses some. The table records 75,000 to 95,000 clones, around 92% of them present only once. The input for sequencing was peripheral blood, taken on day 0 of MenACWY control vaccination. These receptors came from an adult in good health.

The chain joins TRBV28 to TRBJ2-7; D call uncertain. The CDR3 runs 13 residues. The germline V and J ends were trimmed by 7 bases and 3 bases, with 13 bases remaining between them. Germline assignment: CDR1 MDHEN and CDR2 SYDVKM. In DNA form, the CDR3 reads TGTGCCAGCACGGGCCCCCTCCGCTACGAGCAGTACTTC. Its protein product is CASTGPLRYEQYF.

This sequence joins TRBV28 and TRBJ2-2; D is ambiguous. Between the trimmed V and J ends, which lost 10 bases and 0 bases, there was a span of 0 bases. The germline gives CDR1 MDHEN, CDR2 SYDVKM. This CDR3 is 10 amino acids long. The CDR3 DNA is TGTGCCACGAACACCGGGGAGCTGTTTTTT. Translation gives CATNTGELFF.

V gene TRBV2 combines with J gene TRBJ2-1; D may be TRBD1 or TRBD2 (5 bases each). The CDR3 sequence is 13 residues long. The V and J ends lost 2 bases and 10 bases respectively, with 12 bases between them. From germline, CDR1 is SNHLY and CDR2 FYNNEI. As DNA, the CDR3 is TGTGCCAGCAGTGAATCGGGACCGGGAGAGCAGTTCTTC. Its translation: CASSESGPGEQFF.

The genes are TRBV5-1 and TRBJ2-7, with D unclear. Germline loops: CDR1 SGHRS, CDR2 YFSETQ. The V and J ends lost 4 bases and 3 bases respectively, with 14 bases between them. The CDR3 spans 14 residues. CDR3 nucleotide sequence: TGCGCCAGCAGCAGGCTGGGTGCGGACTACGAGCAGTACTTC. It codes for CASSRLGADYEQYF. The variable domain in full, completed from reference TRBV5-1 and TRBJ2-7, reads KAGVTQTPRYLIKTRGQQVTLSCSPISGHRSVSWYQQTPGQGLQFLFEYFSETQRNKGNFPGRFSGRQFSNSRSEMNVSTLELGDSALYLCASSRLGADYEQYFGPGTRLTVT.

J is TRBJ1-1 and V is TRBV28, with no clear D. The germline gives CDR1 MDHEN, CDR2 SYDVKM. The CDR3 runs 14 residues. Trimming pared 7 bases from V and 0 bases from J, leaving 12 bases between. The CDR3 DNA follows: TGTGCCAGCACTGCTCAAGTAGTGAACACTGAAGCTTTCTTT. As protein: CASTAQVVNTEAFF.

This sequence joins TRBV11-2 and TRBJ2-7; the D gene is possibly TRBD2 (5 bases). Trimming pared 3 bases from V and 7 bases from J, leaving 10 bases between. Germline assignment: CDR1 SGHAT and CDR2 FQNNGV. This CDR3 comprises 12 residues. The CDR3 loop is CASSLRVEEQYF. CDR3 DNA: TGTGCCAGCAGCTTGAGGGTAGAAGAGCAGTACTTC.

This clone has more than one count but fewer than ten. V and J are TRBV2 and TRBJ1-6, with D possibly matching TRBD1 (5 bases). The CDR3 extends over 14 amino acids. Germline V gene data show CDR1 as SNHLY and CDR2 as FYNNEI. V dropped 6 bases and J dropped 9 bases, with 15 bases sitting between them. Here the CDR3 reads CASRAGGLVSPLHF. In DNA, the CDR3 is TGTGCCAGCAGGGCGGGGGGTTTGGTTTCACCCCTCCACTTT.

This chain uses TRBV5-1 with TRBJ1-5; the D gene is possibly TRBD1 (5 bases). The CDR3 has 15 amino acids. The V and J ends lost 0 bases and 6 bases respectively, with 13 bases between them. Germline CDR1 is SGHRS and CDR2 is YFSETQ. In DNA, the CDR3 is TGCGCCAGCAGCTTGGCAGGGAAGGCGGGTCAGCCCCAGCATTTT. Amino acid sequence: CASSLAGKAGQPQHF. Based on the CDR3 plus reference TRBV5-1 and TRBJ1-5, the full variable domain is KAGVTQTPRYLIKTRGQQVTLSCSPISGHRSVSWYQQTPGQGLQFLFEYFSETQRNKGNFPGRFSGRQFSNSRSEMNVSTLELGDSALYLCASSLAGKAGQPQHFGDGTRLSIL.

The chain has TRBV29-1 and TRBJ1-1; D possibly corresponds to TRBD1 (5 bases). This CDR3 is 13 amino acids long. The V gene's germline CDR1 is SQVTM and CDR2 ANQGSEA. With 4 bases removed from V and 2 bases from J, the gap between germline ends came to 11 bases. CDR3: CSVGGTANTEAFF. The CDR3 coding sequence is TGCAGCGTTGGGGGGACGGCTAACACTGAAGCTTTCTTT. Based on the CDR3 plus reference TRBV29-1 and TRBJ1-1, the full variable domain is SAVISQKPSRDICQRGTSLTIQCQVDSQVTMMFWYRQQPGQSLTLIATANQGSEATYESGFVIDKFPISRPNLTFSTLTVSNMSPEDSSIYLCSVGGTANTEAFFGQGTRLTVV.

The rearrangement links TRBV19 to TRBJ2-2; TRBD1 matches 9 bases. CDR1 and CDR2 (germline): LNHDA, SQIVND (reference sequence). V gave up 4 bases and J gave up 4 bases; unmatched junction bases: 4. The CDR3 runs 15 residues. The DNA for the CDR3 is TGTGCCAGTAGTACCGGACAGGGGAGCACCGGGGAGCTGTTTTTT. Translated, it gives CASSTGQGSTGELFF.

The rearrangement links TRBV19 to TRBJ1-2, with TRBD1 identical over 9 bases. Germline CDR1 reads LNHDA; CDR2 reads SQIVND (reference sequence). This CDR3 is built from 14 residues. With V trimmed by 5 bases and J by 4 bases, 5 bases remained unmatched. CDR3 amino acids: CASSPDRGSYGYTF. DNA for the CDR3: TGTGCCAGTAGTCCGGACAGGGGAAGCTATGGCTACACCTTC.

J is TRBJ2-5 and V is TRBV29-1, with D perhaps matching TRBD1 (5 bases). V was shortened by 2 bases and J by 4 bases, with 8 bases between the two germline ends. Germline V gives CDR1 SQVTM, CDR2 ANQGSEA. This CDR3 is 12 amino acids long. CDR3 coding DNA: TGCAGCGTTGAAAGGGGCACAGAGACCCAGTACTTC. Translated: CSVERGTETQYF.

V and J are TRBV19 and TRBJ1-5; D gene ambiguous. The V end was cut by 5 bases, the J end by 2 bases, with 7 bases between. Per the germline V gene, CDR1 is LNHDA and CDR2 is SQIVND (reference sequence). The CDR3 has 13 residues. The CDR3 sequence: CASSWEGNQPQHF. CDR3 nucleotides: TGTGCCAGTAGTTGGGAGGGCAATCAGCCCCAGCATTTT. The full variable domain, its missing parts supplied by reference TRBV19 and TRBJ1-5, is DGGITQSPKYLFRKEGQNVTLSCEQNLNHDAMYWYRQDPGQGLRLIYYSQIVNDFQKGDIAEGYSVSREKKESFPLTVTSAQKNPTAFYLCASSWEGNQPQHFGDGTRLSIL.

There are a few counts of this clone. The chain couples TRBV6-2 or TRBV6-3 to TRBJ2-5; 7 bases align to TRBD2. The CDR3 totals 15 residues. J was trimmed by 5 bases and V by 2 bases; bases with no gene match: 8. The germline gives CDR1 MNHEY, CDR2 SVGEGT. The CDR3 DNA sequence: TGTGCCAGCAGTTACACGGGTGGACTAGTTGAGACCCAGTACTTC. Its translation: CASSYTGGLVETQYF.

CDR3 protein: CASSPRTGTPYEQYF. The CDR3 DNA sequence: TGTGCCAGCAGCCCGAGAACAGGGACCCCCTACGAGCAGTACTTC. V gene TRBV5-8 combines with J gene TRBJ2-7; D possibly corresponds to TRBD1 (6 bases). The germline V gene has CDR1 SGHTS and CDR2 YDEGEE. V lost 4 bases and J 2 bases, leaving 16 bases between the germline ends. The CDR3 consists of 15 residues.

The V call is TRBV7-9, the J call TRBJ2-1; 8 bases fit TRBD1. V gave up 3 bases and J gave up 7 bases; unmatched junction bases: 8. CDR1 is SEHNR and CDR2 is FQNEAQ in the germline V gene (reference sequence). There are 15 residues in the CDR3. The CDR3 sequence is CASSFGQGAKNEQFF. The CDR3 nucleotides are TGTGCCAGCAGCTTCGGACAGGGAGCTAAGAATGAGCAGTTCTTC.

This sequence joins TRBV4-3 and TRBJ2-7, with D unclear. The ends were cut back, 0 bases at V and 0 bases at J, with 9 bases in the middle. The CDR3 sequence is 15 residues long. Germline V gives CDR1 LGHNA, CDR2 YSLEER. The CDR3 is CASSQDWVLSYEQYF. As DNA, the CDR3 is TGCGCCAGCAGCCAAGATTGGGTCCTCTCCTACGAGCAGTACTTC.

This sequence joins TRBV5-1 and TRBJ1-2; 8 bases fit TRBD1. Germline V lookup: CDR1 SGHRS, CDR2 YFSETQ. The CDR3 extends over 16 amino acids. Unmatched junction bases numbered 4, after V lost 0 bases and J lost 0 bases. The CDR3 sequence: CASSLGPGGTNYGYTF. In nucleotides, the CDR3 is TGCGCCAGCAGCTTGGGGCCAGGGGGCACTAACTATGGCTACACCTTC.

The chain is built from TRBV9 and TRBJ2-5, with 12 bases fitting TRBD2. Unmatched junction bases numbered 5, after V lost 4 bases and J lost 4 bases. Germline values: CDR1 SGDLS, CDR2 YYNGEE. This CDR3 has 15 amino acids. Written as DNA, the CDR3 is TGTGCCAGCAGCCCTAGCGGGGGGGCCGGAGAGACCCAGTACTTC. The encoded protein is CASSPSGGAGETQYF.

V is TRBV5-6 and J is TRBJ2-3, with TRBD2 as a possible D gene (6 bases). The V gene lost 3 bases and the J gene lost 5 bases, with 22 bases spanning the gap. This CDR3 has 17 amino acids. Germline V gene data show CDR1 as SGHDT and CDR2 as YYEEEE. This CDR3 is CASSSRTGRTFGDTQYF. The CDR3 bases are TGTGCCAGCAGCTCAAGGACGGGGAGGACATTTGGAGATACGCAGTATTTT.

This chain joins TRBV19 and TRBJ1-6; unclear D gene. Trimming took off 4 bases at V and 7 bases at J, with 14 bases between the two ends. Germline CDR1 and CDR2: LNHDA and SQIVND (reference sequence). The CDR3 totals 15 residues. CDR3 bases: TGTGCCAGTAGTAACCGGGAGCTGGGGAATTCACCCCTCCACTTT. Its translation: CASSNRELGNSPLHF.

The J gene is TRBJ1-6, the V gene TRBV9; TRBD1 aligns across 10 bases. The CDR3 has 15 residues. The V and J ends lost 1 base and 10 bases, in that order; junction bases with no gene match: 5. CDR1 and CDR2 (germline): SGDLS, YYNGEE. CDR3 region: CASSVRDRGGSPLHF. As DNA, the CDR3 is TGTGCCAGCAGCGTAAGGGACAGGGGCGGATCACCCCTCCACTTT.

The chain joins TRBV19 to TRBJ1-2, with TRBD1 as a possible D gene (6 bases). This CDR3 comprises 11 residues. CDR1 is LNHDA and CDR2 is SQIVND in the germline V gene (reference sequence). V lost 10 bases and J lost 8, with 14 bases in between. CDR3 residues: CATSGGAGYTF. CDR3 nucleotides: TGTGCCACCTCGGGGGGCGCGGGCTACACCTTC.

J is TRBJ2-5 and V is TRBV5-6; 7 bases map to TRBD1. This CDR3 is 15 amino acids long. CDR1 SGHDT and CDR2 YYEEEE come from the germline V gene. V lost 1 base, J lost 4 bases, and 7 bases stayed unmatched. The chain's CDR3 is CASSLYRGGGETQYF. The CDR3 DNA reads TGTGCCAGCAGCTTGTACAGGGGCGGTGGAGAGACCCAGTACTTC.

The chain couples TRBV7-2 to TRBJ2-5; D gene ambiguous. Germline assignment: CDR1 SGHTA and CDR2 FQGNSA. The CDR3 has 13 residues. V shed 3 bases and J shed 7 bases, with 12 bases lying between them. The CDR3 DNA is TGTGCCAGCAGCTTCATTCGAAGTGGGACCCAGTACTTC. Residues: CASSFIRSGTQYF. Full variable domain (missing parts from reference TRBV7-2 and TRBJ2-5): GAGVSQSPSNKVTEKGKDVELRCDPISGHTALYWYRQSLGQGLEFLIYFQGNSAPDKSGLPSDRFSAERTGGSVSTLTIQRTQQEDSAVYLCASSFIRSGTQYFGPGTRLLVL.

This clone was found a few times. CDR3: CASSLEWGTQYF. CDR3 DNA: TGTGCCAGCAGCTTAGAGTGGGGCACCCAGTACTTC. J is TRBJ2-5 and V is TRBV7-8; D is perhaps TRBD1 (5 bases). Trimming took off 1 base at V and 8 bases at J, with 8 bases between the two ends. Germline V gene lookup returns CDR1 SGHVS and CDR2 FQNEAQ. The CDR3 spans 12 residues.

The chain employs TRBV6-4 and TRBJ2-7; possibly TRBD1 for D (7 bases). The CDR3 sequence is 17 residues long. Trimming shortened V by 5 bases and J by 2 bases, and 22 bases separated the two germline ends. Per germline, CDR1 MRHNA and CDR2 SNTAGT. CDR3 bases: TGTGCCAGCAGTACCCCCAGGGGGGTAAAAGTCCCCTACGAGCAGTACTTC. This translates into CASSTPRGVKVPYEQYF.

This sequence joins TRBV11-3 and TRBJ2-3; D may match TRBD1 or TRBD2 (5 bases each). CDR3 size: 13 residues. Germline CDR1 reads SGHNT; CDR2 reads YENEEA. V was pared by 0 bases and J by 11 bases, with 12 bases between. The CDR3 is CASSLDYRGQQYF. The CDR3 DNA follows: TGTGCCAGCAGCTTAGATTATCGGGGCCAGCAGTATTTT. Complete variable domain (other parts from reference TRBV11-3 and TRBJ2-3): EAGVVQSPRYKIIEKKQPVAFWCNPISGHNTLYWYLQNLGQGPELLIRYENEEAVDDSQLPKDRFSAERLKGVDSTLKIQPAELGDSAVYLCASSLDYRGQQYFGPGTRLTVL.

This rearrangement joins TRBV19 to TRBJ2-3; 9 bases line up with TRBD2. The germline V gene encodes CDR1 LNHDA and CDR2 SQIVND (reference sequence). Losses at the gene ends were 3 bases for V and 0 bases for J; bases not matched to a gene: 10. The CDR3 consists of 18 residues. The CDR3, as DNA: TGTGCCAGTAGTATTACAAGCGGGGGGCTTTCTAGCACAGATACGCAGTATTTT. Translation gives CASSITSGGLSSTDTQYF.

The chain combines TRBV5-1 with TRBJ2-5, with 9 nucleotides matching TRBD1. Trimming cost V 4 bases and J 1 base; bases outside gene matches: 5. Germline CDR1 and CDR2: SGHRS and YFSETQ. This CDR3 is 15 amino acids long. The CDR3 spells CASSPTGGGQETQYF. The CDR3 DNA sequence: TGCGCCAGCAGCCCGACAGGGGGAGGCCAAGAGACCCAGTACTTC.